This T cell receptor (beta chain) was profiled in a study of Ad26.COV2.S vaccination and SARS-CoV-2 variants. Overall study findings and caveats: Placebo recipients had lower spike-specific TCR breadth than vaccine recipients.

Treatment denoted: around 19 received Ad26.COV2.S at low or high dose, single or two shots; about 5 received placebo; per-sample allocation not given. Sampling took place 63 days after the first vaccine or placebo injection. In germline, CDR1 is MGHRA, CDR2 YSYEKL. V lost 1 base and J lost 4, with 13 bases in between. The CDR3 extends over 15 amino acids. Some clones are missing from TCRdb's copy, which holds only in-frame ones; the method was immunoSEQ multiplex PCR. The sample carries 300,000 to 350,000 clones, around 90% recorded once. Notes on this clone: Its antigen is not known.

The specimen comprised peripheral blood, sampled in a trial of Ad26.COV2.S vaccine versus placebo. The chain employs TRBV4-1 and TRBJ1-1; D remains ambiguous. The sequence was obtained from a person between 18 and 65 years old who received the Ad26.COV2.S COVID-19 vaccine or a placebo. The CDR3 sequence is CASSQALGGSTEAFF. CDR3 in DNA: TGCGCCAGCAGCCAAGCCTTGGGCGGGAGCACTGAAGCTTTCTTT.